What follows are 27 T cell receptor beta chains derived from one specimen sequenced in a study of cytomegalovirus exposure and HLA in healthy donors. The study ran its PCR with 60 Vbeta and 13 Jbeta primers. The assay was immunoSEQ multiplex PCR, and TCRdb's table has in-frame clones only and misses some. The profile shows about 130,000 clones, 8.5% of them singletons. Sequencing used PBMCs. All receptors derive from a man in his forties in good health and CMV-seronegative.

This clone showed up just a few times. The rearrangement uses TRBV5-1 and TRBJ2-5; D might be TRBD2 (6 bases). V was clipped by 1 base and J by 5 bases, with 12 bases between them. Germline lookup yields CDR1 SGHRS and CDR2 YFSETQ. The CDR3 totals 14 residues. Written as DNA, the CDR3 is TGCGCCAGCAGCTTGCACGGGGGAGAGGAGACCCAGTACTTC. Its protein is CASSLHGGEETQYF.

J is TRBJ2-1 and V is TRBV5-4; perhaps TRBD1 as D (5 bases). The germline CDR1 and CDR2 sequences are SGHNT and YYREEE (reference sequence). The CDR3 sequence is 13 residues long. V lost 0 bases, J lost 8 bases, and 9 bases lay in between. CDR3 in amino acids: CASSLAGYDEQFF. CDR3 coding DNA: TGTGCCAGCAGCTTGGCAGGGTACGATGAGCAGTTCTTC.

A few counts support this clone. V is TRBV7-8 and J is TRBJ2-7; tentative D call: TRBD2 (7 bases). Germline V CDR1 and CDR2: SGHVS, FQNEAQ. The CDR3 spans 15 residues. The V gene lost 1 base and the J gene lost 4 bases, with 14 bases spanning the gap. The DNA of the CDR3 is TGTGCCAGCAGCTTAGGCGGGGGCCCTGCTTACGAGCAGTACTTC. Translated: CASSLGGGPAYEQYF.

The chain employs TRBV19 and TRBJ1-2, with D tentatively TRBD1 (6 bases). Trimming shortened V by 6 bases and J by 4 bases, and 15 bases separated the two germline ends. Germline V gives CDR1 LNHDA, CDR2 SQIVND (reference sequence). There are 14 residues in the CDR3. The CDR3 protein is CASSVRQATYGYTF. The CDR3 DNA follows: TGTGCCAGTAGCGTCCGACAGGCGACCTATGGCTACACCTTC.

Only a few counts were recorded for this clone. The chain joins TRBV10-3 to TRBJ2-3; 16 positions agree with TRBD2. The CDR3 totals 17 residues. Germline V gene data show CDR1 as ENHRY and CDR2 as SYGVKD. The trim removed 2 bases at V and 3 bases at J, leaving 2 bases unmatched. CDR3 loop: CAISEGTSGGATDTQYF. The CDR3 region has the DNA TGTGCCATCAGTGAGGGGACTAGCGGGGGGGCTACAGATACGCAGTATTTT.

The V and J genes are TRBV18 and TRBJ2-3; 11 nucleotides line up with TRBD2. The CDR3 consists of 17 residues. Trimming removed 3 bases from V and 4 bases from J; junction bases left unmatched: 9. Germline V CDR1 and CDR2: KGHSH, LQKENI. CDR3 sequence: CASSPLPLAGVPDTQYF. Here the CDR3 DNA reads TGTGCCAGCTCACCCTTACCACTAGCGGGGGTGCCAGATACGCAGTATTTT.

This clone was detected a few times. This chain links TRBV9 with TRBJ1-2, with D possibly being TRBD1 (6 bases). The CDR3 runs 15 residues. The germline V gene encodes CDR1 SGDLS and CDR2 YYNGEE. Deletions cut 3 bases from V and 4 bases from J, with 16 bases between. CDR3 in DNA: TGTGCCAGCAGCGCGAGCAGTGGGGGGGCCTATGGCTACACCTTC. The encoded protein is CASSASSGGAYGYTF.

V gene TRBV5-4 combines with J gene TRBJ2-1, with 8 bases identical to TRBD1. This CDR3 region has 16 residues. V trimming: 4 bases; J trimming: 12 bases; junction bases outside the gene matches: 18. CDR1 SGHNT and CDR2 YYREEE come from the germline V gene (reference sequence). CDR3 sequence (DNA): TGTGCCAGCAGCCCATCCGGACAGGGCCTCTCCTGGGGGCAGTTCTTC. Translation: CASSPSGQGLSWGQFF. Together with reference TRBV5-4 and TRBJ2-1, the CDR3 gives the full variable domain: ETGVTQSPTHLIKTRGQQVTLRCSSQSGHNTVSWYQQALGQGPQFIFQYYREEENGRGNFPPRFSGLQFPNYSSELNVNALELDDSALYLCASSPSGQGLSWGQFFGPGTRLTVL.

This clone has more than one count but fewer than ten. The chain links TRBV4-1 to TRBJ2-5; the match to TRBD2 covers 7 bases. CDR1 and CDR2 (germline): MGHRA, YSYEKL. This CDR3 is 18 amino acids long. V trimming: 0 bases; J trimming: 2 bases; junction bases outside the gene matches: 12. The CDR3 here is CASSQEGGEGKGQETQYF. The DNA of the CDR3 is TGCGCCAGCAGCCAAGAAGGAGGGGAGGGGAAAGGGCAAGAGACCCAGTACTTC.

This clone has just a few counts. The chain couples TRBV6-1 to TRBJ2-3; TRBD2 is a possible D gene (5 bases). This CDR3 is built from 15 residues. The V gene's germline CDR1 is MNHNS and CDR2 SASEGT. Trimming cost V 2 bases and J 1 base, with 10 bases left between them. The CDR3 nucleotides read TGTGCCAGCAGTGAATTCGTGGAGGGCACAGATACGCAGTATTTT. Amino acids: CASSEFVEGTDTQYF.

This clone was detected a few times. The chain employs TRBV6-6 and TRBJ1-5; 7 bases line up with TRBD1. V was pared by 6 bases and J by 9 bases, with 11 bases of the junction left unmatched. Per the germline V gene, CDR1 is MNHNY and CDR2 is SVGAGI (reference sequence). This CDR3 has 14 residues. The CDR3 DNA is TGTGCCAGCAGAAACGAGGGGGCGCGGCTGCCCCAGCATTTT. Residues: CASRNEGARLPQHF.

This clone turned up a few times. V usage is TRBV11-2 and J usage is TRBJ1-1; maybe TRBD1 (6 bases). The CDR3 is 13 residues long. Trimming removed 5 bases from V and 1 base from J, with 8 bases in between. Germline values: CDR1 SGHAT, CDR2 FQNNGV. The CDR3 loop reads CASSPTGNTEAFF. The CDR3, as DNA: TGTGCCAGCAGCCCGACAGGGAACACTGAAGCTTTCTTT.

This clone was picked up a small number of times. This chain joins TRBV5-4 and TRBJ2-3, with TRBD2 as a possible D gene (6 bases). The germline V gene has CDR1 SGHNT and CDR2 YYREEE (reference sequence). V was pared by 4 bases and J by 6 bases, with 6 bases between. CDR3 size: 11 residues. Here the CDR3 reads CASSRGDTQYF. The CDR3 region has the DNA TGTGCCAGCAGCCGGGGGGATACGCAGTATTTT.

The chain employs TRBV7-7 and TRBJ2-7; 7 nucleotides line up with TRBD1. From germline, CDR1 is SSHAT and CDR2 FNYEAQ (reference sequence). V was clipped by 2 bases and J by 0 bases; unmatched bases: 4. The CDR3 has 15 amino acids. CDR3: CASSLSAGGSYEQYF. For the CDR3, the DNA is TGTGCCAGCAGCTTAAGTGCAGGGGGCTCCTACGAGCAGTACTTC. The entire variable domain, with the rest obtained from reference TRBV7-7 and TRBJ2-7, is as follows: GAGVSQSPRYKVTKRGQDVTLRCDPISSHATLYWYQQALGQGPEFLTYFNYEAQPDKSGLPSDRFSAERPEGSISTLTIQRTEQRDSAMYRCASSLSAGGSYEQYFGPGTRLTVT.

The chain combines TRBV28 with TRBJ2-1, with D possibly being TRBD1 (6 bases). The V end was cut by 10 bases, the J end by 3 bases, with 13 bases between. The CDR3 length is 13 residues. CDR1 is MDHEN and CDR2 is SYDVKM in the germline V gene. CDR3 bases: TGTGCCACTAATGAGGGGGACTACAATGAGCAGTTCTTC. Protein sequence: CATNEGDYNEQFF.

There are a few counts of this clone. The genes are TRBV5-8 and TRBJ2-7; possibly TRBD2 for D (6 bases). Looked up from germline, CDR1 is SGHTS and CDR2 is YDEGEE. This CDR3 region has 13 residues. The germline V and J ends were trimmed by 4 bases and 3 bases, with 11 bases remaining between them. CDR3 DNA sequence: TGTGCCAGCAGCATCCGACTAGGCTACGAGCAGTACTTC. Its protein product is CASSIRLGYEQYF.

This clone was seen only a few times. Different DNA sequences within this sample yield the same CDR3. The chain joins TRBV6-1 to TRBJ1-5; TRBD1 agrees at 7 bases. CDR1 and CDR2 from the germline V gene are MNHNS and SASEGT. The CDR3 length is 13 residues. After removal of 4 bases from V and 5 bases from J, the junction contained 2 bases not matched to a gene. The CDR3 protein is CASSVDRDQPQHF. The CDR3 DNA is TGTGCCAGCAGTGTCGACAGGGATCAGCCCCAGCATTTT.

This clone was counted between two and nine times. CDR3 bases: TGTGCCAGCAGTCAGGGACAGGGGTTGTACTTC. It yields the protein CASSQGQGLYF. The chain links TRBV27 to TRBJ2-4, with 10 bases identical to TRBD1. CDR1 and CDR2 from the germline V gene are MNHEY and SMNVEV (reference sequence). The CDR3 covers 11 residues. V dropped 5 bases and J dropped 15; count of bases not matched to a gene: 4.

This clone was picked up a small number of times. The chain has TRBV10-2 and TRBJ1-6, with 9 bases that match TRBD1. The germline CDR1 and CDR2 sequences are WSHSY and SAAADI. The CDR3 runs 13 residues. Losses at the gene ends were 8 bases for V and 8 bases for J; bases not matched to a gene: 4. CDR3 nucleotide sequence: TGCGCCAGCCAGGGACAGGGTGATTCACCCCTCCACTTT. Encoded protein: CASQGQGDSPLHF.

This clone was seen only a few times. V is TRBV9 and J is TRBJ2-5; no firm D call. Germline CDR1 is SGDLS and CDR2 is YYNGEE. The CDR3 has 15 amino acids. The V and J ends lost 0 bases and 0 bases respectively, with 9 bases between them. CDR3 amino acids: CASSVEAGYQETQYF. The CDR3 DNA reads TGTGCCAGCAGCGTAGAGGCCGGGTACCAAGAGACCCAGTACTTC.

This chain uses TRBV27 with TRBJ1-2, with D hard to call. Germline V gene sequence: CDR1 MNHEY, CDR2 SMNVEV (reference sequence). The CDR3 covers 13 residues. Trimming left V 5 bases short and J 5 bases short, with 12 bases between. CDR3 sequence (DNA): TGTGCCAGCAGTGGAGGGCAACCTTATGGCTACACCTTC. Its protein product is CASSGGQPYGYTF.

In this sample, this clone turned up a few times. A much larger clone lies a single base off, so this may be a read error. The CDR3 coding sequence is TGTGCCAGCAGGACAGCGAACACTGAAGCTTTCTTT. This encodes CASRTANTEAFF. V is TRBV2 and J is TRBJ1-1; D might be TRBD1 (5 bases). Trimming removed 6 bases from V and 1 base from J, with 6 bases in between. Per the germline V gene, CDR1 is SNHLY and CDR2 is FYNNEI. The CDR3 spans 12 residues.

The chain uses TRBV9 and TRBJ2-1; 10 nucleotides line up with TRBD2. V was pared by 3 bases and J by 1 base, with 1 base of the junction left unmatched. Germline CDR1 reads SGDLS; CDR2 reads YYNGEE. The length of the CDR3 is 15 residues. The CDR3 coding sequence is TGTGCCAGCAGCGGTAGCGGGGGGTCCTACAATGAGCAGTTCTTC. This sequence encodes CASSGSGGSYNEQFF. The whole variable domain, filled in from reference TRBV9 and TRBJ2-1, reads DSGVTQTPKHLITATGQRVTLRCSPRSGDLSVYWYQQSLDQGLQFLIQYYNGEERAKGNILERFSAQQFPDLHSELNLSSLELGDSALYFCASSGSGGSYNEQFFGPGTRLTVL.

The sample holds a few counts of this clone. The genes are TRBV1 and TRBJ2-1; TRBD1 is the table's D call and was not checked against the DNA. TRBV1 is recorded as a pseudogene. The CDR3 spans 14 residues. This CDR3 reads CTSSQVDRRNEQFF. The CDR3 DNA reads TGCACCAGCAGCCAAGTTGACAGGAGGAATGAGCAGTTCTTC.

This clone was recorded a few times. The rearrangement joins TRBV28 to TRBJ1-4; D gene uncertain. Germline CDR1 MDHEN, CDR2 SYDVKM. Trimming took off 5 bases at V and 10 bases at J, with 11 bases between the two ends. The CDR3 spans 12 residues. The CDR3, as DNA: TGTGCCAGCAGTGCCGTCCAGGCAAAACTGTTTTTT. Residues: CASSAVQAKLFF.

This clone was seen a handful of times. The chain is built from TRBV11-2 and TRBJ2-3; 10 bases map to TRBD2. Per germline, CDR1 SGHAT and CDR2 FQNNGV. There are 16 residues in the CDR3. The J segment lost 8 bases and the V segment lost 1 base, leaving 9 bases of the junction unmatched. CDR3 amino acids: CASSLGLAGSGGTQYF. The CDR3 nucleotides are TGTGCCAGCAGCTTAGGACTAGCGGGTAGCGGAGGTACGCAGTATTTT.

J is TRBJ2-7 and V is TRBV19; D ambiguous. V was pared by 2 bases and J by 0 bases, with 11 bases between. Germline CDR1 reads LNHDA; CDR2 reads SQIVND (reference sequence). The CDR3 is 15 amino acids. The CDR3 spells CASSINLQPSYEQYF. CDR3 bases: TGTGCCAGTAGTATAAACTTACAGCCCTCCTACGAGCAGTACTTC.